This note documents a single T cell receptor beta chain sequence. Patients at the Seattle site were enrolled during active infection and followed longitudinally. This record comes from a study of blood T cell repertoires in COVID-19. This CDR3 spans 16 amino acids. The V gene's germline CDR1 is LGHDT and CDR2 YNNKEL (reference sequence). V shed 1 base, J shed 3 bases, and the junction held 4 bases outside the gene matches. Original processing notes: Cell counts per sample came from amplifying reference gene primers. Here immunoSEQ multiplex PCR was the method, and the copy in TCRdb shows in-frame clones only, minus some. D and trimming were read from the DNA, whereas the V and J calls and clone size are those reported in that table. The table includes 300,000 to 350,000 clones, 85% to 90% detected once.

The rearrangement links TRBV3-1 (or the pseudogene TRBV3-2) to TRBJ1-5, with 9 bases aligning to TRBD1. The TCR was taken from a woman aged 30 to 39 with COVID-19, enrolled during active disease. Sequencing was performed on peripheral blood. The DNA of the CDR3 is TGTGCCAGCAGCCAAGGCGGGACAGGGAACAATCAGCCCCAGCATTTT. Amino acids: CASSQGGTGNNQPQHF.